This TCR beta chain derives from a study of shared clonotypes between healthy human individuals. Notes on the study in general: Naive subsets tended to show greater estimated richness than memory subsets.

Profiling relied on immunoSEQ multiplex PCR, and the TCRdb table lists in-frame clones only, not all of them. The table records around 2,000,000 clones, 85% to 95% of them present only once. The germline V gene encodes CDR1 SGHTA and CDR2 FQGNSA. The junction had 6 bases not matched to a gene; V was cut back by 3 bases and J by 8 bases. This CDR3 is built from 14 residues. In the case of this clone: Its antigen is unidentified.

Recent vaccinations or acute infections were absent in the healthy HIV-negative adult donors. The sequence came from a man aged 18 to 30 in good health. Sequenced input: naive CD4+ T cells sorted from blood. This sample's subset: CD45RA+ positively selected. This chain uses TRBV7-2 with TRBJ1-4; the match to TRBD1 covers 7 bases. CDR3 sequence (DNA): TGTGCCAGCAGCTTTGAGACAGGGCGAGAAAAACTGTTTTTT. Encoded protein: CASSFETGREKLFF.